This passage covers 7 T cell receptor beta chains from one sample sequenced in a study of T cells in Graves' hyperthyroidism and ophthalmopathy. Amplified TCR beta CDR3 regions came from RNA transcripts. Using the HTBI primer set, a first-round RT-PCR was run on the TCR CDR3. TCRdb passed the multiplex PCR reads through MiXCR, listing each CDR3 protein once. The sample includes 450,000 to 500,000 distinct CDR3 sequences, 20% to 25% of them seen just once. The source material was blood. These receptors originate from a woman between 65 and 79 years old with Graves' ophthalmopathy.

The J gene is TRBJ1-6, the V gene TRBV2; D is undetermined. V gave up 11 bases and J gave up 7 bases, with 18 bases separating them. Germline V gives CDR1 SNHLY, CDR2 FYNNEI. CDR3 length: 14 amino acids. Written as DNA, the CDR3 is TGTGCCGCCGGTGGAGAAATGTCGAATTCACCCCTCCACTTT. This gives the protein CAAGGEMSNSPLHF.

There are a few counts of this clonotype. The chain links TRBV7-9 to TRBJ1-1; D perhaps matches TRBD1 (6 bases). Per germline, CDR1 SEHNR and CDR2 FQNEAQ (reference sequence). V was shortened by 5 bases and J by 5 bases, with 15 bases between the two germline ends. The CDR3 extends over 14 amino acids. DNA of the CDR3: TGTGCCAGCAGCGCCGGGGGGGCTGGGACTGAAGCTTTCTTT. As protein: CASSAGGAGTEAFF.

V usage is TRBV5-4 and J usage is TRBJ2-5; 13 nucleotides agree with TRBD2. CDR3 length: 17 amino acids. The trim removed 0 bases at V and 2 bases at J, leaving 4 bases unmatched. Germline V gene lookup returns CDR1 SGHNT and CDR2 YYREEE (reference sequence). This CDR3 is CASSLGLGLAGQETQYF. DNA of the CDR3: TGTGCCAGCAGCTTGGGTTTGGGACTAGCGGGGCAAGAGACCCAGTACTTC.

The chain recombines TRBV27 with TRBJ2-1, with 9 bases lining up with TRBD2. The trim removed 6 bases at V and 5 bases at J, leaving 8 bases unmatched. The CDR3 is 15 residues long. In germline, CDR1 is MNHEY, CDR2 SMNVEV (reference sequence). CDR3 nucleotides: TGTGCCAGCAGAACTAGCGGGTCCCCCAACAATGAGCAGTTCTTC. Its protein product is CASRTSGSPNNEQFF.

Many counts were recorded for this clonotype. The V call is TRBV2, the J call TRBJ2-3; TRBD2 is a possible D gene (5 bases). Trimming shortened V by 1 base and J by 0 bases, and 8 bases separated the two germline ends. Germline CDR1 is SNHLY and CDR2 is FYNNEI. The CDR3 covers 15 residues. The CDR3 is CASSEDRGSTDTQYF. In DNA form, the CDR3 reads TGTGCCAGCAGTGAAGACCGGGGAAGCACAGATACGCAGTATTTT.

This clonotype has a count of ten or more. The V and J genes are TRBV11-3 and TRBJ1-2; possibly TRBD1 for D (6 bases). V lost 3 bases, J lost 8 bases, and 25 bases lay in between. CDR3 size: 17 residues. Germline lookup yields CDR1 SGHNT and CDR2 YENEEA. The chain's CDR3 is CASSLGTGFPGADGYTF. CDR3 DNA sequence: TGTGCCAGCAGCTTGGGAACGGGTTTCCCAGGGGCGGACGGCTACACCTTC.

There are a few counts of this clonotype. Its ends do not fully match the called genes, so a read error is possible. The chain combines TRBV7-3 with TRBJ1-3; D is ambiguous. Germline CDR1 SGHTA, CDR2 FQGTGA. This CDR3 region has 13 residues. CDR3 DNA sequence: TGTGCCAGCAGTTTAACCTCTGGAAACACCATATATTTT. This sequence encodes CASSLTSGNTIYF.